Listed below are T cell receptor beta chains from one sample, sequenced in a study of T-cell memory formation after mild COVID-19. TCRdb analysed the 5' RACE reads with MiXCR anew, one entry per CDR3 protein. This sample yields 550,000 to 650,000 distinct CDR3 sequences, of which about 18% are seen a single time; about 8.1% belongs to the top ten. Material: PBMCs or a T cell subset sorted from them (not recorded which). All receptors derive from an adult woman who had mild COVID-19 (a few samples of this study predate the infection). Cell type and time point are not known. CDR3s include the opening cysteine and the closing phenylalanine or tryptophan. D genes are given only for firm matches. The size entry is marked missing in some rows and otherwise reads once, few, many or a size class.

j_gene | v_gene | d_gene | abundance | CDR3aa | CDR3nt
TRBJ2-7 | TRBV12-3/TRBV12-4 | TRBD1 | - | CASSARDRGDEQYF | TGTGCCAGCAGTGCTCGGGACAGGGGGGACGAGCAGTACTTC
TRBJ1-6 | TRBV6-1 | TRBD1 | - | CASTWTGASSPLHF | TGTGCCAGCACCTGGACAGGGGCCTCTTCACCCCTCCACTTT
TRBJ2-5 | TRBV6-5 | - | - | CASTGRQPQETQYF | TGTGCCAGCACTGGACGACAGCCCCAAGAGACCCAGTACTTC
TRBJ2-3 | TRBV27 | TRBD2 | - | CASSLSTSGMTDTQYF | TGTGCCAGCAGTTTATCGACTAGCGGGATGACAGATACGCAGTATTTT
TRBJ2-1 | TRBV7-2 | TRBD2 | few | CASSPSGGEYNEQFF | TGTGCCAGCAGCCCTAGCGGAGGGGAGTACAATGAGCAGTTCTTC
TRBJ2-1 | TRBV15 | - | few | CATSIGQPGFNEQFF | TGTGCCACCAGCATCGGACAGCCGGGATTCAATGAGCAGTTCTTC
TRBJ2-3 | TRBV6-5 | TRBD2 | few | CASYKRGMGDTQYF | TGTGCCAGCTATAAGCGGGGGATGGGAGATACGCAGTATTTT
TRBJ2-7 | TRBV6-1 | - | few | CASSERLQGYEQYF | TGTGCCAGCAGTGAACGGCTCCAAGGCTACGAGCAGTACTTC
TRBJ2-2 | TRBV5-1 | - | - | CASQARLGAPGELFF | TGCGCCAGCCAAGCGCGTTTGGGTGCCCCCGGGGAGCTGTTTTTT
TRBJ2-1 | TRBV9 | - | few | CASSVRDTVMHEQFF | TGTGCCAGCAGCGTCCGGGACACAGTCATGCATGAGCAGTTCTTC
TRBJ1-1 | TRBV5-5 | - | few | CASSAGRTKMNTEAFF | TGTGCCAGCAGCGCAGGAAGGACTAAGATGAACACTGAAGCTTTCTTT
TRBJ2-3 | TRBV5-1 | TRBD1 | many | CASSSRDRVADTQYF | TGCGCCAGCAGCTCCCGGGACAGGGTTGCAGATACGCAGTATTTT
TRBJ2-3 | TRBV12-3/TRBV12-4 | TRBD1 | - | CASGQGRSTDTQYF | TGTGCCAGCGGACAGGGGAGGAGCACAGATACGCAGTATTTT
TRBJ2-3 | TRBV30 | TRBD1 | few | CAWSRPRGHGTDTQYF | TGTGCCTGGAGTCGTCCCAGGGGGCACGGCACAGATACGCAGTATTTT
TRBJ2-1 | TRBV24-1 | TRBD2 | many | CATSDSFGRETYNEQFF | TGTGCCACCAGTGACTCCTTCGGGAGGGAAACCTACAATGAGCAGTTCTTC
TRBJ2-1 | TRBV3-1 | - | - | CASSHRERYNEQFF | TGTGCCAGCAGCCATCGGGAACGATACAATGAGCAGTTCTTC
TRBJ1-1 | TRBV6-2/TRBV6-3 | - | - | CAIGEMNTEAFF | TGTGCCATCGGGGAGATGAACACTGAAGCTTTCTTT
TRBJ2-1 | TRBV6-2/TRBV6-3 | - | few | CASSYTGRRNEQFF | TGTGCCAGCAGTTACACCGGTAGGCGGAATGAGCAGTTCTTC
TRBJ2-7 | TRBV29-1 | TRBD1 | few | CSVRTGVSYEQYF | TGCAGCGTTAGGACAGGGGTCTCCTACGAGCAGTACTTC